The 15 T cell receptor beta chains given below trace back to one sample, sequenced in a study of human T cells and chemical hapten exposure. This sample's time point: patch test 1, 2 weeks after DPC sensitization. Treatment specified: therapeutic diphenylcyclopropenone sensitization with weekly scalp DPC. Unseparated into fractions, whole blood served as the source from which total RNA was extracted. TCRdb reprocessed the RACE reads via MiXCR and lists one record per CDR3 protein. This repertoire shows around 57,000 distinct CDR3 sequences, about 10% found once; its top ten account for 1.8%. The source material was whole blood, sampled in connection with sensitization to the hapten diphenylcyclopropenone (DPC). These receptors all stem from a middle-aged woman with alopecia areata. Some clones in this sample may be carry-over from other donors' samples.

This clonotype was observed at least ten times. This chain links TRBV7-2 with TRBJ2-7, with 8 bases aligning to TRBD1. The CDR3 spans 16 residues. V gave up 1 base and J gave up 2 bases; unmatched junction bases: 7. In germline, CDR1 is SGHTA, CDR2 FQGNSA. The CDR3 region has the DNA TGTGCCAGCAGCTTAGTTCGGGGACAGGCGACCTACGAGCAGTACTTC. This codes for CASSLVRGQATYEQYF.

The chain's CDR3 is CASSPHGAGENEQFF. The CDR3 DNA follows: TGTGCCAGCAGCCCCCATGGAGCGGGAGAGAATGAGCAGTTCTTC. The J gene is TRBJ2-1, the V gene TRBV28, with TRBD2 matching 8 bases. The CDR3 extends over 15 amino acids. With V trimmed by 6 bases and J by 7 bases, 11 bases remained unmatched. In germline, CDR1 is MDHEN, CDR2 SYDVKM.

This clonotype has ten or more counts. V and J are TRBV7-8 and TRBJ1-5; 8 positions match TRBD1. The trim removed 6 bases at V and 5 bases at J, leaving 3 bases unmatched. Germline CDR1 SGHVS, CDR2 FQNEAQ. This CDR3 comprises 13 residues. CDR3: CASSPQGDQPQHF. In nucleotides, the CDR3 is TGTGCCAGCAGTCCACAGGGGGATCAGCCCCAGCATTTT. The whole variable domain, remainder taken from reference TRBV7-8 and TRBJ1-5, is GAGVSQSPRYKVAKRGQDVALRCDPISGHVSLFWYQQALGQGPEFLTYFQNEAQLDKSGLPSDRFFAERPEGSVSTLKIQRTQQEDSAVYLCASSPQGDQPQHFGDGTRLSIL.

This clonotype was recorded many times. This sequence joins TRBV6-6 and TRBJ1-1; D is undetermined. CDR3 length equals 13 residues. Trimming cost V 5 bases and J 1 base, with 8 bases left between them. Germline V lookup: CDR1 MNHNY, CDR2 SVGAGI (reference sequence). In DNA, the CDR3 is TGTGCCAGCAGTACAGTCTCGAACACTGAAGCTTTCTTT. It codes for CASSTVSNTEAFF.

This clonotype was recorded many times. J is TRBJ2-7 and V is TRBV6-5, with a weak D call TRBD2 (6 bases). V lost 8 bases, J lost 2 bases, and 13 bases lay in between. Germline V gene sequence: CDR1 MNHEY, CDR2 SVGAGI. CDR3 length equals 13 residues. The CDR3 nucleotides read TGTGCCAGCGGTCGGGACTTAGCCTACGAGCAGTACTTC. Encoded protein: CASGRDLAYEQYF.

There are a few counts of this clonotype. CDR3 bases: TGTGCCAGCTCACCGGGCGGGTACAACACCATATATTTT. It translates to CASSPGGYNTIYF. This sequence joins TRBV18 and TRBJ1-3; D gene ambiguous. Trimming removed 3 bases from V and 7 bases from J, with 10 bases in between. CDR1 and CDR2 (germline): KGHSH, LQKENI. The CDR3 has 13 residues.

This clonotype was recorded a few times. This rearrangement joins TRBV2 to TRBJ2-1, with TRBD2 identical over 8 bases. The V gene's germline CDR1 is SNHLY and CDR2 FYNNEI. The CDR3 runs 12 residues. J gave up 9 bases and V 6 bases, and 4 bases lay outside the gene matches. The CDR3 nucleotides read TGTGCCAGCAGGGCAGCGGGAGTTGAGCAGTTCTTC. It encodes CASRAAGVEQFF.

This clonotype was observed at least ten times. The chain has TRBV11-2 and TRBJ1-2, with a weak D call TRBD1 (5 bases). The ends were cut back, 6 bases at V and 7 bases at J, with 15 bases in the middle. Germline V gives CDR1 SGHAT, CDR2 FQNNGV. The CDR3 is 13 amino acids. This chain's CDR3 is CASRTDSSSGYTF. In DNA form, the CDR3 reads TGTGCCAGCAGGACCGACAGCTCATCTGGCTACACCTTC. Combining the CDR3 with reference TRBV11-2 and TRBJ1-2 gives the whole variable domain EAGVAQSPRYKIIEKRQSVAFWCNPISGHATLYWYQQILGQGPKLLIQFQNNGVVDDSQLPKDRFSAERLKGVDSTLKIQPAKLEDSAVYLCASRTDSSSGYTFGSGTRLTVV.

This clonotype was counted only a few times. V gene TRBV11-2 combines with J gene TRBJ1-6, with 8 bases matching TRBD1. J lost 7 bases, V lost 4 bases, and 9 bases had no gene match. The CDR3 has 16 amino acids. Germline-derived CDR1 and CDR2 are SGHAT and FQNNGV. In DNA form, the CDR3 reads TGTGCCAGCAGCTCAGATCACCGGGACAGGAATTCACCCCTCCACTTT. Translated, it gives CASSSDHRDRNSPLHF.

This clonotype was observed at least ten times. The V call is TRBV5-1, the J call TRBJ2-3; 8 bases are shared with TRBD2. The junction had 4 bases not matched to a gene; V was cut back by 6 bases and J by 1 base. In germline, CDR1 is SGHRS, CDR2 YFSETQ. The CDR3 is 14 amino acids. In DNA form, the CDR3 reads TGCGCCAGCACCAAGACTAGCGGCACAGATACGCAGTATTTT. As protein: CASTKTSGTDTQYF.

This clonotype was seen ten or more times. This chain joins TRBV20-1 and TRBJ2-1; D is possibly TRBD1 (5 bases). Trimming removed 5 bases at V and 12 bases at J, with 17 bases between. The CDR3 has 12 residues. The V gene's germline CDR1 is DFQATT and CDR2 SNEGSKA (reference sequence). For the CDR3, the DNA is TGCAGTGCTCGCGACAGCACTTTGGGGCAGTTCTTC. This encodes CSARDSTLGQFF.

This clonotype has only a few counts. CDR3 DNA sequence: TGTGCCAGCAGCCCCCGGGAGGAAAAGGGGGACGAGCAGTACTTC. Encoded protein: CASSPREEKGDEQYF. The chain combines TRBV7-9 with TRBJ2-7, with a possible D match to TRBD2 (7 bases). CDR1 SEHNR and CDR2 FQNEAQ come from the germline V gene (reference sequence). V was trimmed by 5 bases and J by 5 bases, leaving 19 bases between them. The CDR3 has 15 amino acids.

The V and J genes are TRBV18 and TRBJ1-4, with D possibly matching TRBD1 (6 bases). V lost 3 bases and J 6 bases, leaving 14 bases between the germline ends. Germline lookup yields CDR1 KGHSH and CDR2 LQKENI. The CDR3 is made up of 15 amino acids. For the CDR3, the DNA is TGTGCCAGCTCACCCAGGGCAGGGGTGGATGAAAAACTGTTTTTT. As protein: CASSPRAGVDEKLFF.

A few counts support this clonotype. This chain uses TRBV5-4 with TRBJ1-4; 7 bases agree with TRBD1. V shed 6 bases, J shed 7 bases, and the junction held 6 bases outside the gene matches. The CDR3 covers 13 residues. The germline V gene encodes CDR1 SGHNT and CDR2 YYREEE (reference sequence). CDR3 sequence: CASTRTGLEKLFF. The DNA of the CDR3 is TGTGCCAGCACGCGGACAGGACTTGAAAAACTGTTTTTT.

This clonotype has a count of ten or more. This sequence joins TRBV18 and TRBJ2-7; unclear D gene. V lost 3 bases and J lost 4, with 19 bases in between. Looked up from germline, CDR1 is KGHSH and CDR2 is LQKENI. The CDR3 covers 16 residues. The CDR3 coding sequence is TGTGCCAGCTCACCGTCCGCCATAACGGCATTATACGAGCAGTACTTC. Protein: CASSPSAITALYEQYF.